This T cell receptor (beta chain) was documented in a study of T cell repertoires in cytomegalovirus infection. From the reads, TCRdb called clonotypes with MiXCR, one entry per CDR3 protein. In the table there are hundreds of thousands of distinct CDR3 sequences, 35% of which are singletons. Germline V gene lookup returns CDR1 MNHEY and CDR2 SVGAGI. V shed 1 base and J shed 0 bases, with 9 bases lying between them. This CDR3 contains 16 residues. The chain joins TRBV6-5 to TRBJ2-2; D unresolved. The TCR originated in a human donor in good health (CMV status not recorded). Some clones in this sample may be carry-over from other donors' samples. Sample: PBMCs. The CDR3 DNA is TGTGCCAGCAGTTACTTCGTGGGTTCGAACACCGGGGAGCTGTTTTTT. It translates to CASSYFVGSNTGELFF.